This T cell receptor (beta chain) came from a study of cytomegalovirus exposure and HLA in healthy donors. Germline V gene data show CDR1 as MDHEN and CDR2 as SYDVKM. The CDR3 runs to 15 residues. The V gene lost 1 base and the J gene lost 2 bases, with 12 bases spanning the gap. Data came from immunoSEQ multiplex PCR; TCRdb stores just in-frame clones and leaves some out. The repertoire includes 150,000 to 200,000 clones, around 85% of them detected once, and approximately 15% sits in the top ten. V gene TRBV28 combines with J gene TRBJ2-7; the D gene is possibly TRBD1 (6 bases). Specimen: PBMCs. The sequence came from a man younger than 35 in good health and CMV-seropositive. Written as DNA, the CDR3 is TGTGCCAGCAGTTTATATACAGGGTTCACCTACGAGCAGTACTTC. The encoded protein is CASSLYTGFTYEQYF. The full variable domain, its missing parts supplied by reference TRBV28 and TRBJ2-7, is DVKVTQSSRYLVKRTGEKVFLECVQDMDHENMFWYRQDPGLGLRLIYFSYDVKMKEKGDIPEGYSVSREKKERFSLILESASTNQTSMYLCASSLYTGFTYEQYFGPGTRLTVT.